These 5 T cell receptor beta chains share one sample of origin, sequenced in a study of T cells in Graves' hyperthyroidism and ophthalmopathy. Regions amplified from RNA transcripts were the TCR beta CDR3 regions. Researchers ran a first-round RT-PCR on the TCR CDR3 using the HTBI primer set. TCRdb recomputed calls from the multiplex PCR reads with MiXCR, one row per CDR3 protein. Among roughly 260,000 distinct CDR3 sequences, just over 14% were seen once, and the ten largest hold roughly 14%. The sample taken for sequencing was blood. The receptors were gathered from a woman aged 40 to 55 with Graves' hyperthyroidism that later progressed to Graves' ophthalmopathy.

On this clonotype: Likely a read error: the CDR3 ends without its conserved phenylalanine or tryptophan. J is TRBJ2-7 and V is TRBV20-1; no reliable D call. The V gene lost 2 bases and the J gene lost 3 bases, with 5 bases spanning the gap. The germline V gene encodes CDR1 DFQATT and CDR2 SNEGSKA (reference sequence). This CDR3 spans 11 amino acids. The CDR3: CSARPYYEQYL. DNA for the CDR3: TGCAGTGCTAGACCCTACTACGAGCAGTACCTC.

Turning to this clonotype: One base away lies a much larger clone, so this may be a sequencing read error. The conserved phenylalanine or tryptophan normally closing the CDR3 is absent here, so this likely arose from a read error. This chain joins TRBV4-1 and TRBJ2-5; 11 bases are a match to TRBD2. The V and J ends lost 1 base and 2 bases, in that order; junction bases with no gene match: 6. The CDR3 extends over 17 amino acids. Germline-derived CDR1 and CDR2 are MGHRA and YSYEKL. CDR3 DNA sequence: TGCGCCAGCAGCCAAGGGGCCGGGACTAGCGGACAAGAGACCCAGTACCTC. Translating gives CASSQGAGTSGQETQYL.

This clonotype was picked up many times. The chain carries TRBV7-6 and TRBJ2-3, with a weak D call TRBD1 (5 bases). CDR1 is SGHVS, CDR2 FNYEAQ, per germline. The length of the CDR3 is 15 residues. The V and J ends lost 4 bases and 1 base respectively, with 12 bases between them. The CDR3 nucleotides are TGTGCCAGCAGCTCCCTGGTGGGGCGCACAGATACGCAGTATTTT. Its translation: CASSSLVGRTDTQYF.

The chain combines TRBV11-2 with TRBJ1-1; 8 positions agree with TRBD1. CDR1 and CDR2 from the germline V gene are SGHAT and FQNNGV. Trimming at V came to 4 bases and at J to 5 bases, leaving 12 bases not matched to a gene. The CDR3 is 16 amino acids. CDR3 protein: CASSSIRGRGPTEAFF. CDR3 in DNA: TGTGCCAGCAGCTCCATCAGGGGGCGCGGACCGACTGAAGCTTTCTTT.

A few counts support this clonotype. The rearrangement joins TRBV19 to TRBJ2-7; TRBD1 is a possible D gene (5 bases). CDR1 LNHDA and CDR2 SQIVND come from the germline V gene (reference sequence). The CDR3 length is 15 residues. V lost 0 bases and J 3 bases, leaving 12 bases between the germline ends. The CDR3 region is CASSIDRQGSYEQYF. CDR3 nucleotide sequence: TGTGCCAGTAGTATAGATAGGCAGGGCAGCTACGAGCAGTACTTC. Together with reference TRBV19 and TRBJ2-7, the CDR3 gives the full variable domain: DGGITQSPKYLFRKEGQNVTLSCEQNLNHDAMYWYRQDPGQGLRLIYYSQIVNDFQKGDIAEGYSVSREKKESFPLTVTSAQKNPTAFYLCASSIDRQGSYEQYFGPGTRLTVT.